The 32 T cell receptor beta chains presented below share a single source sample, sequenced in a study of shared clonotypes between healthy human individuals. Clones were read by immunoSEQ multiplex PCR, and TCRdb kept only the in-frame ones, dropping some. The sample has millions of clones; approximately 90% are singletons. Sequencing used naive CD4+ T cells sorted from blood. Subset defined: CD45RA+ positively selected. These receptors were collected from a young man in good health.

This clone was seen a single time. The genes are TRBV7-9 and TRBJ2-1; D possibly matches TRBD1 or TRBD2 (7 bases each). The V end was cut by 5 bases, the J end by 7 bases, with 21 bases between. Germline V gene lookup returns CDR1 SEHNR and CDR2 FQNEAQ (reference sequence). This CDR3 contains 16 residues. DNA for the CDR3: TGTGCCAGCAGCCCAAGCAGGGGGACTAAAGCTAATGAGCAGTTCTTC. It encodes CASSPSRGTKANEQFF. Combining the CDR3 with reference TRBV7-9 and TRBJ2-1 gives the whole variable domain DTGVSQNPRHKITKRGQNVTFRCDPISEHNRLYWYRQTLGQGPEFLTYFQNEAQLEKSRLLSDRFSAERPKGSFSTLEIQRTEQGDSAMYLCASSPSRGTKANEQFFGPGTRLTVL.

The chain couples TRBV15 to TRBJ2-7, with 9 bases aligning to TRBD2. Germline-derived CDR1 and CDR2 are LNHNV and YYDKDF (reference sequence). With V trimmed by 0 bases and J by 2 bases, 5 bases remained unmatched. There are 16 residues in the CDR3. This CDR3 is CATSRDATSGPYEQYF. CDR3 DNA: TGTGCCACCAGCAGAGATGCCACTAGCGGGCCCTACGAGCAGTACTTC.

The V gene is TRBV9, the J gene TRBJ2-6; 9 bases fit TRBD1. Germline V lookup: CDR1 SGDLS, CDR2 YYNGEE. The CDR3 has 18 amino acids. The V gene end was trimmed by 4 bases and the J gene end by 3 bases; junction bases not matched to a gene: 11. The CDR3 loop reads CASSSPRDRVFGANVLTF. Here the CDR3 DNA reads TGTGCCAGCAGCTCCCCGAGGGACAGGGTCTTTGGGGCCAACGTCCTGACTTTC.

CDR3 protein: CASSVGGSSYTQYF. CDR3 nucleotides: TGTGCCAGCAGCGTCGGGGGTTCTTCGTATACGCAGTATTTT. The rearrangement links TRBV9 to TRBJ2-3; D is possibly TRBD2 (6 bases). The CDR3 sequence is 14 residues long. V was trimmed by 2 bases and J by 7 bases, leaving 14 bases between them. Germline V gene lookup returns CDR1 SGDLS and CDR2 YYNGEE.

J is TRBJ1-4 and V is TRBV28, with 8 bases fitting TRBD1. The V gene end was trimmed by 0 bases and the J gene end by 8 bases; junction bases not matched to a gene: 8. Germline lookup yields CDR1 MDHEN and CDR2 SYDVKM. The CDR3 has 16 amino acids. The CDR3 protein is CASSLWAGGAGEKLFF. The CDR3 DNA follows: TGTGCCAGCAGTTTATGGGCAGGGGGCGCTGGGGAAAAACTGTTTTTT. The full variable domain, completed using reference TRBV28 and TRBJ1-4, is DVKVTQSSRYLVKRTGEKVFLECVQDMDHENMFWYRQDPGLGLRLIYFSYDVKMKEKGDIPEGYSVSREKKERFSLILESASTNQTSMYLCASSLWAGGAGEKLFFGSGTQLSVL.

A remark on this clone: Within the sample, other DNA sequences also encode this same CDR3. The chain carries TRBV7-2 and TRBJ1-5; 8 bases agree with TRBD1. Germline lookup yields CDR1 SGHTA and CDR2 FQGNSA. V was pared by 1 base and J by 6 bases, with 5 bases of the junction left unmatched. The CDR3 length is 15 residues. This CDR3 is CASSLGQGAGQPQHF. CDR3 nucleotide sequence: TGTGCCAGCAGCTTAGGGCAGGGGGCGGGTCAGCCCCAGCATTTT.

This chain uses TRBV7-2 with TRBJ2-5, with D possibly TRBD1 on 6 matching bases. The CDR3 has 14 residues. Trimming stripped 2 bases from V and 5 bases from J, with 12 bases between. CDR1 and CDR2 (germline): SGHTA, FQGNSA. CDR3 coding DNA: TGTGCCAGCAGCTTATTAGGGGGAAGGGAGACCCAGTACTTC. This codes for CASSLLGGRETQYF. Filled out from reference TRBV7-2 and TRBJ2-5, the complete variable domain reads GAGVSQSPSNKVTEKGKDVELRCDPISGHTALYWYRQSLGQGLEFLIYFQGNSAPDKSGLPSDRFSAERTGGSVSTLTIQRTQQEDSAVYLCASSLLGGRETQYFGPGTRLLVL.

The chain is built from TRBV9 and TRBJ2-7, with a weak D call TRBD2 (5 bases). This CDR3 region has 13 residues. Per germline, CDR1 SGDLS and CDR2 YYNGEE. V was pared by 3 bases and J by 7 bases, with 14 bases between. The CDR3 nucleotides read TGTGCCAGCAGCGCGACTCTGTGGAGGGAGCAGTACTTC. Its translation: CASSATLWREQYF.

This chain joins TRBV11-2 and TRBJ2-5, with D tentatively TRBD2 (6 bases). In germline, CDR1 is SGHAT, CDR2 FQNNGV. The V and J ends lost 4 bases and 5 bases respectively, with 17 bases between them. The CDR3 is made up of 15 amino acids. The CDR3 spells CASSSPSAGRETQYF. CDR3 bases: TGTGCCAGCAGCTCTCCCTCCGCGGGACGCGAGACCCAGTACTTC. The complete variable domain, with remaining parts taken from reference TRBV11-2 and TRBJ2-5, reads EAGVAQSPRYKIIEKRQSVAFWCNPISGHATLYWYQQILGQGPKLLIQFQNNGVVDDSQLPKDRFSAERLKGVDSTLKIQPAKLEDSAVYLCASSSPSAGRETQYFGPGTRLLVL.

The genes are TRBV5-4 and TRBJ1-2; 9 bases are shared with TRBD1. Germline V lookup: CDR1 SGHNT, CDR2 YYREEE (reference sequence). This CDR3 comprises 15 residues. V dropped 1 base and J dropped 6; count of bases not matched to a gene: 7. The CDR3 protein is CASSLIDRGLDGYTF. The CDR3 DNA sequence: TGTGCCAGCAGCTTGATCGACAGGGGGTTAGATGGCTACACCTTC. Supplemented by reference TRBV5-4 and TRBJ1-2, the full variable domain reads ETGVTQSPTHLIKTRGQQVTLRCSSQSGHNTVSWYQQALGQGPQFIFQYYREEENGRGNFPPRFSGLQFPNYSSELNVNALELDDSALYLCASSLIDRGLDGYTFGSGTRLTVV.

This clone was recorded once. The rearrangement uses TRBV7-9 and TRBJ1-5, with 8 nucleotides matching TRBD1. Unmatched junction bases numbered 3, after V lost 3 bases and J lost 5 bases. The germline CDR1 and CDR2 sequences are SEHNR and FQNEAQ (reference sequence). This CDR3 spans 14 amino acids. The CDR3 nucleotides read TGTGCCAGCAGCTTGGGACAGGATTATCAGCCCCAGCATTTT. Protein sequence: CASSLGQDYQPQHF.

This sequence joins TRBV5-1 and TRBJ2-7, with D tentatively TRBD1 (6 bases). The V gene lost 4 bases and the J gene lost 2 bases, with 13 bases spanning the gap. This CDR3 is 14 amino acids long. Germline CDR1 SGHRS, CDR2 YFSETQ. This chain's CDR3 is CASSESGTTYEQYF. CDR3 DNA: TGCGCCAGCAGCGAATCCGGGACAACCTACGAGCAGTACTTC.

The chain recombines TRBV9 with TRBJ1-6; perhaps TRBD1 as D (5 bases). Between the trimmed V and J ends, which lost 4 bases and 4 bases, there was a span of 12 bases. Germline-derived CDR1 and CDR2 are SGDLS and YYNGEE. This CDR3 is 15 amino acids long. The CDR3, as DNA: TGTGCCAGCAGCTACTCCGGGGCGTATAATTCACCCCTCCACTTT. Protein sequence: CASSYSGAYNSPLHF.

A note on this clone: The sample contains more than one DNA sequence encoding this CDR3. The chain has TRBV7-2 and TRBJ2-3; the D is unclear. V was clipped by 3 bases and J by 4 bases, with 8 bases between them. Germline assignment: CDR1 SGHTA and CDR2 FQGNSA. The CDR3 contains 13 residues. The CDR3 bases are TGTGCCAGCAGCTTTCCTGGAGCAGATACGCAGTATTTT. Translated: CASSFPGADTQYF. Filled out from reference TRBV7-2 and TRBJ2-3, the complete variable domain reads GAGVSQSPSNKVTEKGKDVELRCDPISGHTALYWYRQSLGQGLEFLIYFQGNSAPDKSGLPSDRFSAERTGGSVSTLTIQRTQQEDSAVYLCASSFPGADTQYFGPGTRLTVL.

The chain employs TRBV9 and TRBJ2-5; 7 bases line up with TRBD1. Germline trimming cut 4 bases from V and 4 bases from J; bases unmatched to any gene: 13. CDR1 and CDR2 from the germline V gene are SGDLS and YYNGEE. The CDR3 length is 16 residues. The CDR3 reads CASSHRDSWGRETQYF. The CDR3 DNA reads TGTGCCAGCAGCCACCGGGACAGTTGGGGCCGAGAGACCCAGTACTTC.

This clone was seen a few times. This sample also contains other DNA sequences that code for the same CDR3. This chain joins TRBV11-2 and TRBJ1-6, with TRBD1 as a possible D gene (6 bases). The germline V gene has CDR1 SGHAT and CDR2 FQNNGV. This CDR3 has 14 amino acids. Trimming took off 1 base at V and 6 bases at J, with 7 bases between the two ends. In DNA, the CDR3 is TGTGCCAGCAGCTTAGGGACAGCTAATTCACCCCTCCACTTT. Its protein product is CASSLGTANSPLHF. Full variable domain (outside the CDR3, taken from reference TRBV11-2 and TRBJ1-6): EAGVAQSPRYKIIEKRQSVAFWCNPISGHATLYWYQQILGQGPKLLIQFQNNGVVDDSQLPKDRFSAERLKGVDSTLKIQPAKLEDSAVYLCASSLGTANSPLHFGNGTRLTVT.

The chain employs TRBV5-1 and TRBJ2-3, with D perhaps matching TRBD1 (6 bases). Per germline, CDR1 SGHRS and CDR2 YFSETQ. V was cut by 4 bases and J by 1 base, with 22 bases left in between. CDR3 length: 18 amino acids. The CDR3: CASSPHLQGHTGTDTQYF. In DNA form, the CDR3 reads TGCGCCAGCAGCCCTCACCTACAGGGACACACTGGCACAGATACGCAGTATTTT.

V usage is TRBV5-1 and J usage is TRBJ1-2, with unresolved D. The CDR3 is 14 residues long. The V and J ends lost 1 base and 4 bases respectively, with 11 bases between them. Germline CDR1 and CDR2: SGHRS and YFSETQ. DNA for the CDR3: TGCGCCAGCAGCTTGAACACGGTTGGCTATGGCTACACCTTC. Protein sequence: CASSLNTVGYGYTF.

J is TRBJ2-5 and V is TRBV18; 11 nucleotides align to TRBD2. J gave up 4 bases and V 0 bases, and 13 bases lay outside the gene matches. Germline V gene lookup returns CDR1 KGHSH and CDR2 LQKENI. The CDR3 length is 19 residues. DNA of the CDR3: TGTGCCAGCTCACCACCCATACTAGCGGGAGAAATCAGGGGAGAGACCCAGTACTTC. Protein: CASSPPILAGEIRGETQYF.

The count of this clone is one. This sequence joins TRBV28 and TRBJ2-3; D perhaps matches TRBD2 (6 bases). Between the trimmed V and J ends, which lost 4 bases and 4 bases, there was a span of 15 bases. The CDR3 loop spans 15 amino acids. CDR1 is MDHEN and CDR2 is SYDVKM in the germline V gene. The CDR3 nucleotides are TGTGCCAGCAGTTCAGATAGCGGTTGGGCAGATACGCAGTATTTT. Translated: CASSSDSGWADTQYF.

The rearrangement joins TRBV28 to TRBJ1-1, with D uncertain. The CDR3 covers 11 residues. The germline V gene has CDR1 MDHEN and CDR2 SYDVKM. Between the trimmed V and J ends, which lost 5 bases and 7 bases, there was a span of 8 bases. CDR3 DNA sequence: TGTGCCAGCAGTCTCCGCCGTGAAGCTTTCTTT. Encoded protein: CASSLRREAFF.

V and J are TRBV6-5 and TRBJ1-1, with a tentative D call TRBD1 (5 bases). Deletions cut 0 bases from V and 6 bases from J, with 14 bases between. Looked up from germline, CDR1 is MNHEY and CDR2 is SVGAGI. The CDR3 has 15 amino acids. The DNA of the CDR3 is TGTGCCAGCAGTTACTCTTCAGGGTATGTTCCTGAAGCTTTCTTT. Its translation is CASSYSSGYVPEAFF.

The J gene is TRBJ2-7, the V gene TRBV6-1, with a possible D match to TRBD1 (7 bases). Germline values: CDR1 MNHNS, CDR2 SASEGT. V lost 3 bases and J 3 bases, leaving 27 bases between the germline ends. The CDR3 sequence is 19 residues long. The CDR3 DNA reads as TGTGCCAGCAGTGAGCTATCGACAGGGAATCCCAGGAGGGGCTACGAGCAGTACTTC. This translates into CASSELSTGNPRRGYEQYF.

This chain joins TRBV11-2 and TRBJ1-4, with TRBD1 identical over 9 bases. V shed 2 bases, J shed 8 bases, and the junction held 6 bases outside the gene matches. The CDR3 is 15 amino acids. Looked up from germline, CDR1 is SGHAT and CDR2 is FQNNGV. The DNA for the CDR3 is TGTGCCAGCAGCTTATCAAGGACAGGGGACGAAAAACTGTTTTTT. Protein product: CASSLSRTGDEKLFF. The variable domain in full, completed from reference TRBV11-2 and TRBJ1-4, reads EAGVAQSPRYKIIEKRQSVAFWCNPISGHATLYWYQQILGQGPKLLIQFQNNGVVDDSQLPKDRFSAERLKGVDSTLKIQPAKLEDSAVYLCASSLSRTGDEKLFFGSGTQLSVL.

This sequence joins TRBV5-1 and TRBJ2-7; D is perhaps TRBD1 (6 bases). Germline V gives CDR1 SGHRS, CDR2 YFSETQ. Trimming cost V 4 bases and J 6 bases, with 20 bases left between them. The CDR3 loop spans 15 amino acids. The DNA for the CDR3 is TGCGCCAGCAGCCCAGGACAGTCGAAAGCCGGCGAGCAGTACTTC. It yields the protein CASSPGQSKAGEQYF.

In the case of this clone: At the DNA level, this CDR3 is encoded by other sequences in the same sample as well. The rearrangement joins TRBV30 to TRBJ1-5; TRBD1 agrees at 7 bases. Germline CDR1 is GTSNPN and CDR2 is SVGIG (reference sequence). This CDR3 contains 13 residues. The J segment lost 4 bases and the V segment lost 3 bases, leaving 3 bases of the junction unmatched. The CDR3 nucleotides read TGTGCCTGGAGCCCGACAGGGAATCAGCCCCAGCATTTT. This encodes CAWSPTGNQPQHF.

The genes are TRBV19 and TRBJ2-7; 10 bases fit TRBD2. The CDR3 totals 16 residues. Trimming took 1 base from V and 4 from J; bases not matched to a gene: 7. CDR1 is LNHDA, CDR2 SQIVND, per germline (reference sequence). CDR3 residues: CASSIALAGVTYEQYF. In DNA form, the CDR3 reads TGTGCCAGTAGTATAGCCCTAGCGGGAGTGACGTACGAGCAGTACTTC. The complete variable domain, with remaining parts taken from reference TRBV19 and TRBJ2-7, reads DGGITQSPKYLFRKEGQNVTLSCEQNLNHDAMYWYRQDPGQGLRLIYYSQIVNDFQKGDIAEGYSVSREKKESFPLTVTSAQKNPTAFYLCASSIALAGVTYEQYFGPGTRLTVT.

This clone was picked up one time. The same CDR3 is also encoded by other DNA sequences in this sample. The chain carries TRBV5-1 and TRBJ1-5, with TRBD1 matching over 12 bases. The CDR3 is 15 amino acids. After removal of 4 bases from V and 6 bases from J, the junction contained 5 bases not matched to a gene. Germline loops: CDR1 SGHRS, CDR2 YFSETQ. This chain's CDR3 is CASSPGQGAGQPQHF. As DNA, the CDR3 is TGCGCCAGCAGCCCGGGACAGGGGGCAGGTCAGCCCCAGCATTTT. The full variable domain, with the rest looked up from reference TRBV5-1 and TRBJ1-5, is KAGVTQTPRYLIKTRGQQVTLSCSPISGHRSVSWYQQTPGQGLQFLFEYFSETQRNKGNFPGRFSGRQFSNSRSEMNVSTLELGDSALYLCASSPGQGAGQPQHFGDGTRLSIL.

This chain uses TRBV7-9 with TRBJ1-1; D unresolved. V was pared by 5 bases and J by 4 bases, with 8 bases between. The CDR3 is 12 amino acids. CDR1 and CDR2 from the germline V gene are SEHNR and FQNEAQ (reference sequence). The CDR3 loop reads CASSVMSTEAFF. The CDR3 DNA sequence: TGTGCCAGCAGCGTCATGAGCACTGAAGCTTTCTTT.

The chain links TRBV7-8 to TRBJ1-1; D is ambiguous. This CDR3 is 12 amino acids long. Per the germline V gene, CDR1 is SGHVS and CDR2 is FQNEAQ. Trimming shortened V by 8 bases and J by 4 bases, and 11 bases separated the two germline ends. The CDR3 protein is CASGLWGTEAFF. The CDR3 DNA reads TGTGCCAGCGGCCTCTGGGGCACTGAAGCTTTCTTT. The variable domain in full, completed from reference TRBV7-8 and TRBJ1-1, reads GAGVSQSPRYKVAKRGQDVALRCDPISGHVSLFWYQQALGQGPEFLTYFQNEAQLDKSGLPSDRFFAERPEGSVSTLKIQRTQQEDSAVYLCASGLWGTEAFFGQGTRLTVV.

J is TRBJ2-2 and V is TRBV11-2; 7 positions match TRBD2. Germline V gene data show CDR1 as SGHAT and CDR2 as FQNNGV. Losses at the gene ends were 3 bases for V and 0 bases for J; bases not matched to a gene: 4. The CDR3 runs to 16 residues. The CDR3 nucleotides are TGTGCCAGCAGCTTCACGGGGGGACCGAACACCGGGGAGCTGTTTTTT. This translates into CASSFTGGPNTGELFF.

V usage is TRBV7-2 and J usage is TRBJ2-5, with unresolved D. Trimming stripped 5 bases from V and 1 base from J, with 11 bases between. The CDR3 contains 14 residues. CDR1 and CDR2 from the germline V gene are SGHTA and FQGNSA. The CDR3 DNA reads TGTGCCAGCAGCCGACGACCGATCCAAGAGACCCAGTACTTC. Translating it yields CASSRRPIQETQYF.